The T cell receptor beta chain described here comes from a study of blood T cells in healthy people across ages (dated by TCRdb to between 2014 and 2016). Concerning the study at large: In model experiments, template switching captured roughly one uniquely barcoded TCR beta cDNA molecule for every two T cells. Age-related changes in TCR beta repertoire diversity were measured in the study by deep sequencing normalized with unique cDNA molecular identifiers. The donors were divided into four age groups: young (average around 15 years), middle-aged (about 40), aged (about 61) and long-lived (roughly 82). To avoid experimental bias, donors of different ages were spread randomly across the sequencing lanes. For two donors (one aged 18 to 30 and one aged 80 or older), the study analyzed two additional independent replicas of 1 million unique cDNA reads from the same blood draw.

Comments on this clonotype: Its antigen specificity is not known. No base qualities exist here, and no much larger clone lies one base off it.

Summary of the overall study and its limitations: A strong correlation was found between observed TCR beta diversity and the percentage of naive T cells measured by flow cytometry. Estimates of total diversity based on one million sequenced T cells were regarded as lower bounds and as underestimates. Since profiling was done on bulk unsorted PBMCs, naive and antigen-experienced compartments could not be conclusively compared. Because the CMV infection status of the donors was unknown, age-related changes in expanded clonotypes may potentially have been confounded. The long-lived group showed more naive CD4+ T cells, fewer expanded clones and increased TCR diversity than the aged group, suggesting age selection. As age increased, observed TCR beta diversity per million T cells dropped in a roughly linear way, and a significant reduction was already evident by age 40.

The donors were some 36 Caucasian individuals from Russia, aged about 6 to 95 years, who were systemically healthy. Roughly 9.5 milliliters of peripheral blood were drawn from each donor into EDTA-treated Vacutainer tubes. Ficoll-Paque density-gradient centrifugation was used to isolate PBMCs, with at least 7 million per sample. Total RNA, at least 6 micrograms per sample, was extracted from PBMCs with Trizol reagent. For every donor, flow cytometry on a PBMC aliquot measured the percentage of naive CD45RAhigh/CD27high T cells. CDR1 is given as ENHRY and CDR2 as SYGVKD, both from the germline V gene. V loses 8 bases at its end and J loses 7 bases; junction bases beyond the gene matches: 7. Including the terminal cysteine and phenylalanine, the CDR3 comprises 13 residues. Only the CDR3 part of the read is kept: 39 bases, read in frame from the first base. To prepare the library, 5' RACE was applied. The sequencer was an Illumina HiSeq 2500. A second PCR of about 7 to 12 cycles was run with a J-beta primer mix and a sample-barcoded 5' primer. A template-switch 5' adaptor carrying 12 random nucleotides introduced a unique molecular identifier onto each TCR beta cDNA molecule. Each sample yielded at least 2.5 million CDR3-containing paired-end reads. The Mint cDNA synthesis kit, primed by a TRBC-specific oligonucleotide, was used to synthesize first-strand cDNA from all RNA. Following uracil-DNA glycosylase treatment, a first 18-cycle PCR with universal primers M1SS and BC2_uni_R was performed on all cDNA. The original methods were these. For normalization, 1 million high-quality reads were randomly selected from each sample, with every read carrying a distinct molecular identifier. Instead of being binned into consensus sequences, reads with shared molecular identifiers were discarded. MiTCR, with a Q25 quality threshold and the strictest error-elimination algorithm, was used for CDR3 identification, clonotype clustering and error correction. A nonparametric unseen species model with Euler transformation was used to estimate lower-bound total TCR beta diversity. TCRdb trimmed the raw reads at Q25, called clones with MiXCR and kept productive beta chains. Each entry is one CDR3 protein sequence, shown with its most common DNA and genes. The V and J calls follow TCRdb's processing rather than the paper's. The sample table holds around 650,000 distinct CDR3 sequences, of which roughly 41% were seen once. Around 30% of the sample rests with the top ten.

The material sequenced was blood. The sequence was obtained from an elderly man in good health. Recombination joined TRBV10-3 with TRBJ2-1, and TRBD2 aligns with 8 junction nucleotides. The CDR3 has the sequence CAIAAGASNEQFF. The DNA sequence is given as TGTGCCATCGCAGCGGGAGCATCGAATGAGCAGTTCTTC.